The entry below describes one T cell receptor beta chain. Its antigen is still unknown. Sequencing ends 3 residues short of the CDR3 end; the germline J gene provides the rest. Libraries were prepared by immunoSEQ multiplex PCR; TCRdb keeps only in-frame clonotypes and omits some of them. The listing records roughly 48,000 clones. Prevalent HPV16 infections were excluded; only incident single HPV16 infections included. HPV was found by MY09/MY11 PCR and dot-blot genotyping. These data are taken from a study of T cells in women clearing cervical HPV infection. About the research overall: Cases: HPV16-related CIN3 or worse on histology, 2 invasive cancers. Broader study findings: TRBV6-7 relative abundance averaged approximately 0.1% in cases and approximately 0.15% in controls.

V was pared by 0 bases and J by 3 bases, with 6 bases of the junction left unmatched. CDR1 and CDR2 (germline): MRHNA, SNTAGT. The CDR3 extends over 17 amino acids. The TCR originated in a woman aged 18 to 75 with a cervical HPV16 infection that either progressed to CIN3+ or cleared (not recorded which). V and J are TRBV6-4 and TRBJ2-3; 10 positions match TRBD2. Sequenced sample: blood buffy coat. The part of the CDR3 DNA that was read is TGTGCCAGCAGTGACTCTAAGCGGGGGGGCCGAACAGATACG. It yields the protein CASSDSKRGGRTDT. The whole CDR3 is CASSDSKRGGRTDTQYF.